A single sample gave rise to the 28 T cell receptor beta chains below, sequenced in a study of T cell responses to AZD1222 COVID-19 vaccine. The repertoire was sequenced with immunoSEQ multiplex PCR; TCRdb's copy has only in-frame clones and lacks some. Of approximately 180,000 clones in the sample, around 94% were seen once. Material: peripheral blood, obtained 28 days after the second dose of the MenACWY control vaccine. All receptors derive from an adult who received the MenACWY meningococcal vaccine as a control.

This sequence joins TRBV29-1 and TRBJ1-2; weak D call: TRBD1 (5 bases). The germline V and J ends were trimmed by 1 base and 0 bases, with 9 bases remaining between them. Germline V gives CDR1 SQVTM, CDR2 ANQGSEA. CDR3 length equals 14 residues. CDR3 in DNA: TGCAGCGTTGAAGCAGGGACGGCTAACTATGGCTACACCTTC. Translating gives CSVEAGTANYGYTF. Drawing the rest from reference TRBV29-1 and TRBJ1-2, the complete variable domain is SAVISQKPSRDICQRGTSLTIQCQVDSQVTMMFWYRQQPGQSLTLIATANQGSEATYESGFVIDKFPISRPNLTFSTLTVSNMSPEDSSIYLCSVEAGTANYGYTFGSGTRLTVV.

This clone was observed once. The chain uses TRBV19 and TRBJ2-7, with 7 bases that match TRBD1. Germline V gene lookup returns CDR1 LNHDA and CDR2 SQIVND (reference sequence). The trim removed 5 bases at V and 3 bases at J, leaving 7 bases unmatched. The CDR3 has 14 residues. CDR3 amino acids: CASSRTGLSYEQYF. The CDR3 coding sequence is TGTGCCAGTAGTCGGACAGGATTAAGCTACGAGCAGTACTTC.

The V and J genes are TRBV5-1 and TRBJ2-2, with 14 positions matching TRBD2. Losses at the gene ends were 3 bases for V and 0 bases for J; bases not matched to a gene: 4. The CDR3 totals 18 residues. Germline loops: CDR1 SGHRS, CDR2 YFSETQ. As DNA, the CDR3 is TGCGCCAGCAGCTGGGGACTAGCGGGAGCCCCGAACACCGGGGAGCTGTTTTTT. Encoded protein: CASSWGLAGAPNTGELFF.

This rearrangement joins TRBV5-8 to TRBJ2-7; no clear D. The length of the CDR3 is 10 residues. V lost 1 base, J lost 9 bases, and 5 bases lay in between. CDR1 is SGHTS and CDR2 is YDEGEE in the germline V gene. Here the CDR3 reads CASSLFGQYF. The CDR3 bases are TGTGCCAGCAGCTTGTTCGGGCAGTACTTC.

The V and J genes are TRBV30 and TRBJ2-4; TRBD1 aligns across 7 bases. Germline CDR1 is GTSNPN and CDR2 is SVGIG (reference sequence). Trimming took 2 bases from V and 12 from J; bases not matched to a gene: 7. This CDR3 has 12 residues. The CDR3 DNA reads as TGTGCCTGGAGTTCTAACAGGGGAGATCAGTACTTC. This sequence encodes CAWSSNRGDQYF.

In this sample, this clone turned up a few times. The chain uses TRBV25-1 and TRBJ2-3; possible D gene TRBD2, 6 bases. The V and J ends lost 2 bases and 4 bases respectively, with 13 bases between them. The CDR3 runs to 15 residues. The germline gives CDR1 MGHDK, CDR2 SYGVNS. CDR3 coding DNA: TGTGCCAGCAGTGAAGGTCGCGGGAAGTCAGATACGCAGTATTTT. Translation gives CASSEGRGKSDTQYF.

This clone was recorded a few times. The V and J genes are TRBV12-3 or TRBV12-4 and TRBJ1-4; D not resolved. The CDR3 spans 11 residues. V was shortened by 3 bases and J by 7 bases, with 3 bases between the two germline ends. CDR3 nucleotides: TGTGCCAGCAGTTTGGGTGAAAAACTGTTTTTT. This encodes CASSLGEKLFF.

The rearrangement joins TRBV13 to TRBJ2-7, with D perhaps given as TRBD1 or TRBD2 (6 bases each). The CDR3 contains 15 residues. Germline V gives CDR1 PRHDT, CDR2 FYEKMQ (reference sequence). V lost 5 bases and J lost 5, with 19 bases in between. CDR3 residues: CASSPGAGRYHEQYF. CDR3 nucleotide sequence: TGTGCCAGCAGCCCGGGGGCGGGAAGGTATCACGAGCAGTACTTC.

The chain is built from TRBV27 and TRBJ2-7; D is uncertain. In germline, CDR1 is MNHEY, CDR2 SMNVEV (reference sequence). This CDR3 is 15 amino acids long. V was pared by 5 bases and J by 5 bases, with 19 bases between. CDR3 sequence reads: CASSQLLGKSHEQYF. Written as DNA, the CDR3 is TGTGCCAGCAGTCAACTTCTGGGGAAATCCCACGAGCAGTACTTC.

The chain combines TRBV6-1 with TRBJ1-2; a possible D gene is TRBD1 (5 bases). The CDR3 runs 13 residues. V was shortened by 3 bases and J by 8 bases, with 13 bases between the two germline ends. Germline V gives CDR1 MNHNS, CDR2 SASEGT. CDR3 nucleotide sequence: TGTGCCAGCAGTGATGGGGGGAAGGGGGGCTACACCTTC. Its translation: CASSDGGKGGYTF.

The CDR3 nucleotides read TGTGCCAGCAGTTTTCTAGCAGGGACGCAGTATTTT. This codes for CASSFLAGTQYF. V gene TRBV27 combines with J gene TRBJ2-3; possibly TRBD1 or TRBD2 for D (5 bases each). CDR3 length: 12 amino acids. CDR1 is MNHEY, CDR2 SMNVEV, per germline (reference sequence). Trimming took off 3 bases at V and 9 bases at J, with 10 bases between the two ends.

This chain joins TRBV27 and TRBJ2-4, with TRBD1 as a possible D gene (5 bases). Germline CDR1 is MNHEY and CDR2 is SMNVEV (reference sequence). The CDR3 has 13 amino acids. Trimming removed 6 bases from V and 2 bases from J, with 8 bases in between. The CDR3 nucleotides are TGTGCCAGCAGGCAGGGCACCAAAAACATTCAGTACTTC. Its translation is CASRQGTKNIQYF.

The J gene is TRBJ2-7, the V gene TRBV6-2 or TRBV6-3; D gene uncertain. This CDR3 contains 14 residues. The V and J ends lost 4 bases and 5 bases respectively, with 15 bases between them. Germline CDR1 reads MNHEY; CDR2 reads SVGEGT. CDR3 loop: CASSFRTPQDEQYF. The CDR3 DNA reads as TGTGCCAGCAGTTTCCGCACCCCGCAAGACGAGCAGTACTTC.

The V and J genes are TRBV5-1 and TRBJ1-6; no reliable D call. This CDR3 is built from 14 residues. Per the germline V gene, CDR1 is SGHRS and CDR2 is YFSETQ. V was shortened by 3 bases and J by 0 bases, with 4 bases between the two germline ends. CDR3 sequence (DNA): TGCGCCAGCAGCTACAGCTCCTATAATTCACCCCTCCACTTT. This translates into CASSYSSYNSPLHF.

This sequence joins TRBV3-1 (or the pseudogene TRBV3-2) and TRBJ2-5; TRBD2 matches 8 bases. CDR1 LGHDT and CDR2 YNNKEL come from the germline V gene (reference sequence). The CDR3 has 16 residues. V lost 0 bases to trimming and J lost 4 bases; unmatched junction nucleotides: 7. The CDR3 loop is CASSQEIGGRPETQYF. As DNA, the CDR3 is TGTGCCAGCAGCCAAGAGATAGGCGGGAGGCCAGAGACCCAGTACTTC.

The chain links TRBV29-1 to TRBJ2-1; D remains ambiguous. Germline lookup yields CDR1 SQVTM and CDR2 ANQGSEA. Trimming removed 3 bases from V and 15 bases from J, with 6 bases in between. The CDR3 sequence is 8 residues long. CDR3 coding DNA: TGCAGCGTTGAGAGTCCGTTCTTC. It specifies CSVESPFF.

The rearrangement links TRBV19 to TRBJ2-2; D is uncertain. This CDR3 has 15 amino acids. V lost 3 bases and J 2 bases, leaving 10 bases between the germline ends. Per the germline V gene, CDR1 is LNHDA and CDR2 is SQIVND (reference sequence). CDR3 protein: CASSISSANTGELFF. The CDR3 DNA sequence: TGTGCCAGTAGTATTAGCAGTGCTAACACCGGGGAGCTGTTTTTT.

V gene TRBV7-6 combines with J gene TRBJ1-1, with D perhaps matching TRBD1 (5 bases). Germline loops: CDR1 SGHVS, CDR2 FNYEAQ. The ends were cut back, 1 base at V and 4 bases at J, with 10 bases in the middle. The CDR3 contains 14 residues. The CDR3 coding sequence is TGTGCCAGCAGCTTAGGCGGGGGATTCACTGAAGCTTTCTTT. It encodes CASSLGGGFTEAFF.

The chain carries TRBV9 and TRBJ2-7, with a tentative D call TRBD1 (6 bases). The V end lost 1 base, the J end lost 2 bases, and 10 bases lay between the germline ends. CDR3 length: 14 residues. The germline gives CDR1 SGDLS, CDR2 YYNGEE. Here the CDR3 DNA reads TGTGCCAGCAGCGTACAAGGGGGACCCTACGAGCAGTACTTC. As protein: CASSVQGGPYEQYF.

The chain couples TRBV5-1 to TRBJ2-7, with a tentative D call TRBD1 (6 bases). Trimming left V 8 bases short and J 2 bases short, with 17 bases between. The germline CDR1 and CDR2 sequences are SGHRS and YFSETQ. The CDR3 totals 14 residues. The CDR3 DNA is TGCGCCAGTACAGGGTCATGGGGAACCTACGAGCAGTACTTC. Its protein is CASTGSWGTYEQYF.

The J gene is TRBJ1-1, the V gene TRBV5-8; D is possibly TRBD1 (6 bases). Looked up from germline, CDR1 is SGHTS and CDR2 is YDEGEE. The CDR3 runs to 16 residues. The V end lost 2 bases, the J end lost 5 bases, and 19 bases lay between the germline ends. The CDR3 bases are TGTGCCAGCAGCTTCGGCCCCCCGGGGGCCGGAACTGAAGCTTTCTTT. Its translation is CASSFGPPGAGTEAFF.

The V call is TRBV11-2, the J call TRBJ2-7; 11 bases map to TRBD2. With 3 bases clipped from V and 1 base from J, the junction kept 2 bases outside the gene matches. This CDR3 region has 15 residues. CDR1 is SGHAT and CDR2 is FQNNGV in the germline V gene. This CDR3 is CASSFTSGGSYEQYF. The CDR3, as DNA: TGTGCCAGCAGCTTCACTAGCGGGGGATCCTACGAGCAGTACTTC.

The chain employs TRBV29-1 and TRBJ2-7; TRBD1 agrees at 9 bases. Trimming removed 3 bases from V and 3 bases from J; junction bases left unmatched: 3. CDR1 and CDR2 from the germline V gene are SQVTM and ANQGSEA. The CDR3 extends over 13 amino acids. CDR3 sequence: CSVDTTGGYEQYF. DNA of the CDR3: TGCAGCGTTGACACGACAGGGGGCTACGAGCAGTACTTC.

The V call is TRBV27, the J call TRBJ2-7; D is uncertain. V gave up 5 bases and J gave up 0 bases, with 8 bases separating them. This CDR3 comprises 13 residues. Germline CDR1 is MNHEY and CDR2 is SMNVEV (reference sequence). CDR3: CASSPRSSYEQYF. In nucleotides, the CDR3 is TGTGCCAGCAGTCCGCGGAGCTCCTACGAGCAGTACTTC.

The rearrangement links TRBV27 to TRBJ1-1; D gene unclear. The V gene's germline CDR1 is MNHEY and CDR2 SMNVEV (reference sequence). There are 14 residues in the CDR3. Trimming left V 2 bases short and J 4 bases short, with 11 bases between. The CDR3 here is CASSLSWRVTEAFF. The CDR3 DNA follows: TGTGCCAGCAGTTTAAGTTGGAGGGTCACTGAAGCTTTCTTT.

The chain has TRBV10-3 and TRBJ1-4; 8 bases fit TRBD1. The CDR3 sequence is 15 residues long. J was trimmed by 8 bases and V by 5 bases; bases with no gene match: 10. The V gene's germline CDR1 is ENHRY and CDR2 SYGVKD. The CDR3 region is CAISRTGIITEKLFF. DNA for the CDR3: TGTGCCATCAGTCGGACAGGGATCATCACCGAAAAACTGTTTTTT.

The chain carries TRBV18 and TRBJ1-1; D is uncertain. The germline V gene has CDR1 KGHSH and CDR2 LQKENI. Between the trimmed V and J ends, which lost 2 bases and 5 bases, there was a span of 6 bases. The CDR3 sequence is 12 residues long. CDR3 in amino acids: CASSPRFTEAFF. The CDR3 nucleotides read TGTGCCAGCTCACCAAGATTTACTGAAGCTTTCTTT.

The chain carries TRBV6-1 and TRBJ2-7; no clear D. V dropped 0 bases and J dropped 5 bases, with 2 bases sitting between them. Looked up from germline, CDR1 is MNHNS and CDR2 is SASEGT. The CDR3 is 11 residues long. CDR3 bases: TGTGCCAGCAGTGAAGCTAACGAGCAGTACTTC. Translated, it gives CASSEANEQYF.